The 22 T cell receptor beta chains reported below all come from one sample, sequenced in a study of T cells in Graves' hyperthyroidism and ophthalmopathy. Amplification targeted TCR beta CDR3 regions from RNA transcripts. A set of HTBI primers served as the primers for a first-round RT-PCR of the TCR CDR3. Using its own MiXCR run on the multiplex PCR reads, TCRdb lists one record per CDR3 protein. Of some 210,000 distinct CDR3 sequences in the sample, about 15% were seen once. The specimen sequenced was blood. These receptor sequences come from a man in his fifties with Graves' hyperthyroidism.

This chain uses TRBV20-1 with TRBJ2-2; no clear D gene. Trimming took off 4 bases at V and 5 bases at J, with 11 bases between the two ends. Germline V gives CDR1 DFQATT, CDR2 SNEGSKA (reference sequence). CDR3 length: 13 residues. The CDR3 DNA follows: TGCAGTGCTAATGGAGAGGTAACCGGGGAGCTGTTTTTT. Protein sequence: CSANGEVTGELFF.

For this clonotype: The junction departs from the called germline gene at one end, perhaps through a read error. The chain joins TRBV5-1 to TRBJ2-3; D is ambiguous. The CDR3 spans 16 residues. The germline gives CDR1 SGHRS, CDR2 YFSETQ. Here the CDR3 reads CSSSLQAPGFPDTQYF. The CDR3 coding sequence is TGCTCCAGCAGCTTGCAGGCGCCCGGATTCCCAGATACGCAGTATTTT.

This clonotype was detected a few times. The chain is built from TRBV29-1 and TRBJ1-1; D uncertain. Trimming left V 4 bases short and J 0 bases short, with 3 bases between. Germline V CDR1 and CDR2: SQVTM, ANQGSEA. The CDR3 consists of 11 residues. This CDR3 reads CSVVMNTEAFF. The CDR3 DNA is TGCAGCGTTGTAATGAACACTGAAGCTTTCTTT.

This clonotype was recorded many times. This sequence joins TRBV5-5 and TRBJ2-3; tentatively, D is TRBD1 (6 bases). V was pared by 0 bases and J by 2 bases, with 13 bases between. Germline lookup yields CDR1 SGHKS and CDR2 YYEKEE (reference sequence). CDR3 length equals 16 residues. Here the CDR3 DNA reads TGTGCCAGCAGCTTGGTCCCAAACAGGGTCACAGATACGCAGTATTTT. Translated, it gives CASSLVPNRVTDTQYF. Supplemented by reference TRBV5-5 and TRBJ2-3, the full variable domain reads DAGVTQSPTHLIKTRGQQVTLRCSPISGHKSVSWYQQVLGQGPQFIFQYYEKEERGRGNFPDRFSARQFPNYSSELNVNALLLGDSALYLCASSLVPNRVTDTQYFGPGTRLTVL.

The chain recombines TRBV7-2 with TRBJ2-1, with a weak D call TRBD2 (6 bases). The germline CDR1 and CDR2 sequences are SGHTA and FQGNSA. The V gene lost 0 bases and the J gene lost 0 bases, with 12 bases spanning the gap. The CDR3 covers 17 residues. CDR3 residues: CASSLAFSGRSYNEQFF. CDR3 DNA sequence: TGTGCCAGCAGCTTAGCGTTCAGCGGGCGCTCCTACAATGAGCAGTTCTTC.

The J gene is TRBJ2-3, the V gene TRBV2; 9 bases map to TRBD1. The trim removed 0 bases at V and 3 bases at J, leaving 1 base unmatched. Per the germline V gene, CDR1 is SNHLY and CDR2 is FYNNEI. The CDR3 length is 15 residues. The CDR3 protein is CASSEADRGTDTQYF. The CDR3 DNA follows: TGTGCCAGCAGTGAAGCGGACAGGGGTACAGATACGCAGTATTTT.

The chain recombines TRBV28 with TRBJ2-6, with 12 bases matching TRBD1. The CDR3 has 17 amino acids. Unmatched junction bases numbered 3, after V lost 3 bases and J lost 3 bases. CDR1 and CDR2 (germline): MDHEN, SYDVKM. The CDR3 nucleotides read TGTGCCAGCAGTTTTTGGGACAGGGGGCTTGGGGCCAACGTCCTGACTTTC. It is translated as CASSFWDRGLGANVLTF.

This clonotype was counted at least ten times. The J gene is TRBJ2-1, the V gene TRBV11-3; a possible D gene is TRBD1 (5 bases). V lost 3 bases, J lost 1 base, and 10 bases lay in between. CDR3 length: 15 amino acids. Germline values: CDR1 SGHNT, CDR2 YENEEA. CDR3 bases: TGTGCCAGCAGCTTCTTGGACAAATCCTACAATGAGCAGTTCTTC. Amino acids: CASSFLDKSYNEQFF.

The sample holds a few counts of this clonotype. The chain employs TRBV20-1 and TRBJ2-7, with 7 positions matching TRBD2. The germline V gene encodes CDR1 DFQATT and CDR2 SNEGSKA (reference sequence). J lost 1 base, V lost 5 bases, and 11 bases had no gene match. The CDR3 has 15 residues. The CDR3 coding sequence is TGCAGTGCTGCCGGTATTAGCGGGTCTTCCTACGAGCAGTACTTC. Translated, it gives CSAAGISGSSYEQYF.

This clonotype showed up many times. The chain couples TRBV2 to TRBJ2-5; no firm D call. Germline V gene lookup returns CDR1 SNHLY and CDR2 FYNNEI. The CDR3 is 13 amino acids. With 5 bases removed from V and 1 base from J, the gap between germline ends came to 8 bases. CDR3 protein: CASSPMAQETQYF. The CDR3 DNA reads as TGTGCCAGCAGTCCCATGGCCCAAGAGACCCAGTACTTC.

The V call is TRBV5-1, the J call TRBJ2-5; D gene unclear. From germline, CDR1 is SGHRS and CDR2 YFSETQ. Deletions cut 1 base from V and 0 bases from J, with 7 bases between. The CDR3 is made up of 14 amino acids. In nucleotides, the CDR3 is TGCGCCAGCAGCTTGAGCAGTGACCAAGAGACCCAGTACTTC. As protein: CASSLSSDQETQYF.

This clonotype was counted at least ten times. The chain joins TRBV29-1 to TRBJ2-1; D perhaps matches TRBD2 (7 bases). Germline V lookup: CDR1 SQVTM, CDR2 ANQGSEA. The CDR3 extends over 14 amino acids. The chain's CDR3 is CSFSRGGTYNEQFF. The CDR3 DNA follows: TGCAGTTTTTCAAGGGGGGGAACCTACAATGAGCAGTTCTTC.

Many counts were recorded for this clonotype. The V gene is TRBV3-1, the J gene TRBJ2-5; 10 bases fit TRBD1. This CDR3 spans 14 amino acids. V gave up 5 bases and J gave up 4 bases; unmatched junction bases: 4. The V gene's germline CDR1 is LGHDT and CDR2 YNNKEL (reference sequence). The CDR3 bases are TGTGCCAGCAGCTGGGACAGGGGATCAGAGACCCAGTACTTC. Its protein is CASSWDRGSETQYF.

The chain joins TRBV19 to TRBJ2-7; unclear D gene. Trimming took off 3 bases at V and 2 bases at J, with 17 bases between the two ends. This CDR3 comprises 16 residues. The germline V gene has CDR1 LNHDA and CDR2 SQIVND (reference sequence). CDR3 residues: CASSIRRQMSTYEQYF. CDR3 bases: TGTGCCAGTAGTATTCGCCGGCAGATGAGCACCTACGAGCAGTACTTC.

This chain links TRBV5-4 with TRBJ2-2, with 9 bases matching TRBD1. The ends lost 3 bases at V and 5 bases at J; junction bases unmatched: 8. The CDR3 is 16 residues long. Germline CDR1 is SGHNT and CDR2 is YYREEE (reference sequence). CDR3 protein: CASSSAGQGRTGELFF. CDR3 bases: TGTGCCAGCAGCTCGGCGGGACAGGGTAGAACCGGGGAGCTGTTTTTT.

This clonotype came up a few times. The CDR3 region is CASSPGLAGFTDTQYF. In DNA, the CDR3 is TGCGCCAGCAGCCCGGGACTAGCGGGCTTCACAGATACGCAGTATTTT. The chain combines TRBV5-1 with TRBJ2-3; TRBD2 agrees at 12 bases. The V gene's germline CDR1 is SGHRS and CDR2 YFSETQ. This CDR3 region has 16 residues. V lost 4 bases, J lost 2 bases, and 5 bases stayed unmatched.

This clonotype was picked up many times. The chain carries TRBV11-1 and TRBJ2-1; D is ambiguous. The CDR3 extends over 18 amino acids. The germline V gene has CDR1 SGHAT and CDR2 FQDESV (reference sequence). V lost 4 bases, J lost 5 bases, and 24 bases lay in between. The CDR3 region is CASSSTNPRALINNEQFF. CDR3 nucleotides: TGTGCCAGCAGCTCCACTAACCCCCGGGCCCTCATAAACAATGAGCAGTTCTTC.

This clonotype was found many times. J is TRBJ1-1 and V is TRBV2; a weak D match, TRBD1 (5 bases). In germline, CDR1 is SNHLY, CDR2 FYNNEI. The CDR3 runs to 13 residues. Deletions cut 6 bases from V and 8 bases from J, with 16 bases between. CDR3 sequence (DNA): TGTGCCAGCAGGGGGGGTGGTGGCTGGGAAGCTTTCTTT. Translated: CASRGGGGWEAFF.

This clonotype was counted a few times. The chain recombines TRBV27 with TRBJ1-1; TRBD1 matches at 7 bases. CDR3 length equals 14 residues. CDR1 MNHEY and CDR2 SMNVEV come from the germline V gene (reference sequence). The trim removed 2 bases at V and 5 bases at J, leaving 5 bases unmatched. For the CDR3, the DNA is TGTGCCAGCAGTTTAGAGGGGGCTGGGACTGAAGCTTTCTTT. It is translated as CASSLEGAGTEAFF.

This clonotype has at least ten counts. CDR3 residues: CASRNLAGVSGTGELFF. CDR3 sequence (DNA): TGTGCCAGCAGGAACCTAGCGGGAGTTAGCGGCACCGGGGAGCTGTTTTTT. The chain carries TRBV28 and TRBJ2-2; 10 nucleotides align to TRBD2. The germline V gene has CDR1 MDHEN and CDR2 SYDVKM. The CDR3 loop spans 17 amino acids. The V segment lost 6 bases and the J segment 4 bases; nucleotides outside the gene matches: 11.

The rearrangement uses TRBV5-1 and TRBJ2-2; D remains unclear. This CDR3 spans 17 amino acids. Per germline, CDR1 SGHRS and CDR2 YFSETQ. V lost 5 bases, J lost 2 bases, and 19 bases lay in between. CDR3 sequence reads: CASRKGPTVANTGELFF. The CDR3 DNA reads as TGCGCCAGCAGAAAGGGCCCGACGGTAGCTAACACCGGGGAGCTGTTTTTT.

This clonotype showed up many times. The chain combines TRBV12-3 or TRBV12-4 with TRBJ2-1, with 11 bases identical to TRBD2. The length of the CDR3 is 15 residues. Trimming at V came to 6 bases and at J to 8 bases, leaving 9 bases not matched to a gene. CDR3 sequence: CASSLGLAAPDEQFF. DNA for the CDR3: TGTGCCAGCAGCTTGGGACTAGCGGCGCCCGATGAGCAGTTCTTC.